This is a list of T cell receptor beta chains from one sample in a study of identifying expanded T cells in peripheral blood. Profiled with immunoSEQ multiplex PCR; TCRdb holds only in-frame clones, not every one. The sample lists about 100,000 clones; about 87% were seen once. The sample was blood. The receptors shown here come from a person between 18 and 75 years old in good health. The CDR3 runs from the conserved cysteine through the conserved F or W. A D gene is named only where the DNA matches it firmly. The size of a clone is reported for some rows only, either as once, few or many, or as a class for expanded clones.

DNA,CDR3,D,V,size,J
TGTGCCAGCAGCCTACAGGGGGCAGACTATGGCTACACCTTC,CASSLQGADYGYTF,TRBD1,TRBV7-2,-,TRBJ1-2
TGCGCCAGCAGCCAGAGGGCGGGGCGCACAGATACGCAGTATTTT,CASSQRAGRTDTQYF,-,TRBV4-3,-,TRBJ2-3
TGTGCCATCTCCGGAAGGGGGCGGCAGCCAGATACGCAGTATTTT,CAISGRGRQPDTQYF,TRBD1,TRBV10-3,-,TRBJ2-3
TGTGCCAGCAGCGATAACTATGGCTACACCTTC,CASSDNYGYTF,-,TRBV6-1,-,TRBJ1-2
TGCGCCAGCAGCTTGGGGACAGTCTCCTACGAGCAGTACTTC,CASSLGTVSYEQYF,-,TRBV5-1,-,TRBJ2-7
TGTGCCAGCAGCTTAGAGAGGGCACTTAGTGGCTACACCTTC,CASSLERALSGYTF,-,TRBV7-3,-,TRBJ1-2
TGTGCCAGCAGTTACCGGCAGACCTACACTGAAGCTTTCTTT,CASSYRQTYTEAFF,-,TRBV6-5,-,TRBJ1-1
TGTGCCAGCAGTCAAACGACGGGCGAGCACGAGCAGTACTTC,CASSQTTGEHEQYF,-,TRBV6-1,once,TRBJ2-7
TGTGCCAGCAGCCCCGAGGGAGGGGGCACTGAAGCTTTCTTT,CASSPEGGGTEAFF,-,TRBV7-3,-,TRBJ1-1
TGTGCCAGCAGCCCAAGACTAGCGGGGGTTGCCGATACGCAGTATTTT,CASSPRLAGVADTQYF,TRBD2,TRBV7-3,-,TRBJ2-3
TGTGCCAGCAGTTTATACGACAGAGATGAGTACACTGAAGCTTTCTTT,CASSLYDRDEYTEAFF,-,TRBV27,-,TRBJ1-1
TGTGCCATCAGTGGGGAGGGAGTGGTTGAAAAACTGTTTTTT,CAISGEGVVEKLFF,-,TRBV10-3,once,TRBJ1-4
TGTGCCAGCAGCGTATCAGGGGAGGGTGAGCAGTTCTTC,CASSVSGEGEQFF,-,TRBV9,-,TRBJ2-1
TGTGCCACCCGAGGAGGGGCTAGCGGGGAGACCTACGAGCAGTACTTC,CATRGGASGETYEQYF,TRBD2,TRBV19,-,TRBJ2-7
TGCGCCAGCAGGGTGGAAACTACACACTTTCAAGAGACCCAGTACTTC,CASRVETTHFQETQYF,-,TRBV5-1,-,TRBJ2-5
TGTGCCAGCAGCTTAGAAATGTCAGGGGGCCTGTATTTT,CASSLEMSGGLYF,TRBD1,TRBV7-9,-,TRBJ2-3
TGTGCCAGCAGCGTTCTAGCGGATGTCACAGATACGCAGTATTTT,CASSVLADVTDTQYF,TRBD2,TRBV7-2,-,TRBJ2-3
TGTGCCAGCATAGGCAGATACTACGAGCAGTACTTC,CASIGRYYEQYF,-,TRBV6-5,-,TRBJ2-7
TGTGCCAGCAGCTTCCCTATAGACTACGAGCAGTACTTC,CASSFPIDYEQYF,-,TRBV11-3,-,TRBJ2-7
TGTGCCAGCACCCAGTGGGGAGAGAACACTGAAGCTTTCTTT,CASTQWGENTEAFF,-,TRBV6-1,-,TRBJ1-1
TGCGCCAGCAGCAATGACAGGAACACTGAAGCTTTCTTT,CASSNDRNTEAFF,-,TRBV5-1,-,TRBJ1-1
TGTGCCAGTAGTCCAACCGCCGGGACGGAGAATCAGCCCCAGCATTTT,CASSPTAGTENQPQHF,-,TRBV19,-,TRBJ1-5
TGTGCCAGCAGTGAAGGTCAACACACCTACGAGCAGTACTTC,CASSEGQHTYEQYF,-,TRBV2,-,TRBJ2-7
TGCGCCAGCAGCCAAGATGCCCCACTAGCGGGAGTTGGCACAGATACGCAGTATTTT,CASSQDAPLAGVGTDTQYF,TRBD2,TRBV4-1,-,TRBJ2-3
TGTGCCAGCAGCACCCAGGGTGGAACTGAAGCTTTCTTT,CASSTQGGTEAFF,-,TRBV7-3,-,TRBJ1-1
TGTGCCAGCAGCTTACTGGTTACGAACACTGAAGCTTTCTTT,CASSLLVTNTEAFF,-,TRBV7-2,-,TRBJ1-1
TGTGCCAGCAGTCCGGACAGGGGGGAGTTCTTC,CASSPDRGEFF,TRBD1,TRBV2,-,TRBJ2-1
TGTGCCAGCAGCTTAGCGATCGGCACGGACAAATTCACCCTCCACTTT,CASSLAIGTDKFTLHF,-,TRBV7-9,-,TRBJ1-6
TGTGCCAGTACACGGGACAGGCAAAATCAGCCCCAGCATTTT,CASTRDRQNQPQHF,TRBD1,TRBV19,-,TRBJ1-5
TGTGCCAGCAGTTTCACTGAAGCTTTCTTT,CASSFTEAFF,-,TRBV28,-,TRBJ1-1
TGTGCCATCAGTGGGGGTCCTAATACTGGTTCACCCCTCCACTTT,CAISGGPNTGSPLHF,-,TRBV10-3,-,TRBJ1-6
TGCGCCAGCAGCTTACCGAGCGGGGTCACAGATACGCAGTATTTT,CASSLPSGVTDTQYF,TRBD2,TRBV5-1,-,TRBJ2-3
TGTGCCAGCAGCCTAAGGGGTGGTACGCATCAGCCCCAGCATTTT,CASSLRGGTHQPQHF,-,TRBV7-2,-,TRBJ1-5
TGCGCCAGCAGCACCGTCCCTTCCTACGAGCAGTACTTC,CASSTVPSYEQYF,-,TRBV5-1,-,TRBJ2-7
TGTGCCAGCAGCTTAGGGACAGGGCACACCGGGGAGCTGTTTTTT,CASSLGTGHTGELFF,TRBD1,TRBV7-9,-,TRBJ2-2